These 27 T cell receptor beta chains were sequenced from one sample in a study of graft-versus-host responses after intestinal transplantation. Sequencing used immunoSEQ multiplex PCR; TCRdb keeps in-frame clones, though not all of them. The sample shows fewer than 95,000 clones, approximately 95% of them seen only once. These receptors' targets are unknown. Specimen: unstimulated CD8+ T cells sorted from spleen or lymph node cells, collected before intestinal transplant. Every receptor here comes from a human donor who received an intestinal transplant.

The chain couples TRBV7-9 to TRBJ2-7, with 7 bases aligning to TRBD2. The CDR3 consists of 13 residues. The germline V gene encodes CDR1 SEHNR and CDR2 FQNEAQ (reference sequence). V dropped 0 bases and J dropped 7; count of bases not matched to a gene: 3. The CDR3 sequence: CASSLAGEGEQYF. CDR3 DNA sequence: TGTGCCAGCAGCTTAGCGGGGGAGGGGGAGCAGTACTTC.

This clone appeared a few times. The V gene is TRBV10-3, the J gene TRBJ2-3, with a weak D call TRBD2 (6 bases). Per germline, CDR1 ENHRY and CDR2 SYGVKD. There are 14 residues in the CDR3. The germline V and J ends were trimmed by 6 bases and 2 bases, with 12 bases remaining between them. CDR3 sequence (DNA): TGTGCCATCAGCCGGGACTTCCTCACAGATACGCAGTATTTT. It is translated as CAISRDFLTDTQYF.

The gene calls are TRBV27 and TRBJ2-7, with no clear D. The CDR3 spans 16 residues. Trimming took 0 bases from V and 3 from J, leaving 15 bases between them. Germline CDR1 MNHEY, CDR2 SMNVEV (reference sequence). CDR3 sequence reads: CASSLSVGSLGYEQYF. CDR3 nucleotides: TGTGCCAGCAGTTTATCGGTTGGCAGCCTAGGCTACGAGCAGTACTTC.

The chain couples TRBV9 to TRBJ1-5, with TRBD1 as a possible D gene (5 bases). Trimming shortened V by 3 bases and J by 4 bases, and 14 bases separated the two germline ends. Per the germline V gene, CDR1 is SGDLS and CDR2 is YYNGEE. The CDR3 totals 15 residues. For the CDR3, the DNA is TGTGCCAGCAGCGAGGGGCCATGGAGTAATCAGCCCCAGCATTTT. Residues: CASSEGPWSNQPQHF.

The chain recombines TRBV27 with TRBJ2-2; 10 bases match TRBD2. V lost 0 bases and J lost 3; bases outside the gene matches: 4. CDR1 is MNHEY and CDR2 is SMNVEV in the germline V gene (reference sequence). CDR3 size: 17 residues. CDR3 sequence reads: CASSLSGLAGDTGELFF. As DNA, the CDR3 is TGTGCCAGCAGTTTATCAGGGCTAGCGGGGGACACCGGGGAGCTGTTTTTT.

The rearrangement joins TRBV5-6 to TRBJ2-1, with 9 bases that match TRBD2. The CDR3 has 16 residues. Germline V gene data show CDR1 as SGHDT and CDR2 as YYEEEE. V was pared by 3 bases and J by 2 bases, with 6 bases of the junction left unmatched. The CDR3 here is CASSSGTSYAYNEQFF. CDR3 coding DNA: TGTGCCAGCAGCTCCGGGACTAGCTACGCCTACAATGAGCAGTTCTTC.

V and J are TRBV7-2 and TRBJ2-1; no firm D call. Deletions cut 3 bases from V and 8 bases from J, with 8 bases between. Germline lookup yields CDR1 SGHTA and CDR2 FQGNSA. The CDR3 spans 12 residues. CDR3 nucleotides: TGTGCCAGCAGCTTTTCCACTTATGAGCAGTTCTTC. It is translated as CASSFSTYEQFF.

This clone was observed once. The V call is TRBV10-2, the J call TRBJ2-1, with 10 positions matching TRBD2. The ends lost 8 bases at V and 4 bases at J; junction bases unmatched: 8. The CDR3 has 15 residues. The germline CDR1 and CDR2 sequences are WSHSY and SAAADI. The CDR3 reads CASSIQTSGYNEQFF. The DNA of the CDR3 is TGCGCCAGCTCTATCCAGACTAGCGGGTACAATGAGCAGTTCTTC.

The chain joins TRBV6-5 to TRBJ1-6; no reliable D call. V shed 5 bases and J shed 0 bases, with 8 bases lying between them. The length of the CDR3 is 15 residues. The V gene's germline CDR1 is MNHEY and CDR2 SVGAGI. The CDR3 coding sequence is TGTGCCAGCAGTCTTAGGAGCTCCTATAATTCACCCCTCCACTTT. It encodes CASSLRSSYNSPLHF.

V and J are TRBV6-5 and TRBJ2-3, with TRBD2 matching over 13 bases. There are 14 residues in the CDR3. The J segment lost 6 bases and the V segment lost 5 bases, leaving 2 bases of the junction unmatched. Germline CDR1 is MNHEY and CDR2 is SVGAGI. In DNA, the CDR3 is TGTGCCAGCAGTCTGGGACTAGCGGGGGATACGCAGTATTTT. Translating it yields CASSLGLAGDTQYF.

This chain connects TRBV10-2 to TRBJ2-7, with TRBD2 matching 10 bases. Trimming cost V 1 base and J 0 bases; bases outside gene matches: 6. The CDR3 loop spans 17 amino acids. The germline V gene has CDR1 WSHSY and CDR2 SAAADI. The CDR3 DNA sequence: TGCGCCAGCAGTGAGTTTCTAGCGGGAGCCCCCTCCTACGAGCAGTACTTC. This translates into CASSEFLAGAPSYEQYF.

The genes are TRBV19 and TRBJ2-2, with 8 bases identical to TRBD1. CDR1 is LNHDA and CDR2 is SQIVND in the germline V gene (reference sequence). The J segment lost 6 bases and the V segment lost 7 bases, leaving 10 bases of the junction unmatched. The CDR3 is 15 amino acids. CDR3 in amino acids: CASNTGRGLPGELFF. The CDR3 DNA reads TGTGCCAGTAATACCGGCAGGGGGCTCCCCGGGGAGCTGTTTTTT.

This clone appeared once. The chain recombines TRBV6-1 with TRBJ2-1; 8 bases line up with TRBD2. Germline CDR1 and CDR2: MNHNS and SASEGT. The V and J ends lost 6 bases and 7 bases, in that order; junction bases with no gene match: 8. CDR3 size: 14 residues. The chain's CDR3 is CASSAPGGWNEQFF. CDR3 coding DNA: TGTGCCAGCAGCGCCCCGGGGGGGTGGAATGAGCAGTTCTTC.

The CDR3 sequence: CASNYLGQGDYEQYF. In nucleotides, the CDR3 is TGTGCCAGCAACTACCTGGGGCAGGGCGATTACGAGCAGTACTTC. The rearrangement uses TRBV5-5 and TRBJ2-7, with a possible D match to TRBD1 (5 bases). Germline V gene sequence: CDR1 SGHKS, CDR2 YYEKEE (reference sequence). Trimming took 6 bases from V and 4 from J, leaving 20 bases between them. CDR3 size: 15 residues.

CDR3 DNA sequence: TGTGCCAGCAGTGAGTCAAGGTGGGGCGGCACTGAAGCTTTCTTT. Translating it yields CASSESRWGGTEAFF. This rearrangement joins TRBV25-1 to TRBJ1-1; tentatively, D is TRBD1 (5 bases). This CDR3 is built from 15 residues. The ends were cut back, 3 bases at V and 4 bases at J, with 15 bases in the middle. CDR1 is MGHDK, CDR2 SYGVNS, per germline.

The chain has TRBV5-1 and TRBJ1-1; D gene unclear. Per germline, CDR1 SGHRS and CDR2 YFSETQ. The CDR3 covers 14 residues. V gave up 0 bases and J gave up 10 bases, with 16 bases separating them. CDR3 residues: CASSLERTEIGAFF. The CDR3 DNA follows: TGCGCCAGCAGCTTGGAGCGGACGGAAATAGGAGCTTTCTTT.

This sequence joins TRBV10-2 and TRBJ2-3; TRBD2 matches at 7 bases. Trimming removed 4 bases from V and 4 bases from J; junction bases left unmatched: 14. The CDR3 is 17 amino acids. Per germline, CDR1 WSHSY and CDR2 SAAADI. Here the CDR3 reads CASSALRAGEEADTQYF. The CDR3 DNA reads TGCGCCAGCAGTGCCCTGAGGGCGGGAGAGGAGGCAGATACGCAGTATTTT.

The chain has TRBV30 and TRBJ2-7; TRBD2 matches 8 bases. Germline trimming cut 5 bases from V and 5 bases from J; bases unmatched to any gene: 14. This CDR3 is built from 15 residues. Per germline, CDR1 GTSNPN and CDR2 SVGIG (reference sequence). CDR3 nucleotides: TGTGCCTGGGGCCCCTTTAGCGGGAAGGTCGACGAGCAGTACTTC. Translated, it gives CAWGPFSGKVDEQYF.

The chain combines TRBV11-2 with TRBJ1-6; TRBD1 matches 9 bases. Germline loops: CDR1 SGHAT, CDR2 FQNNGV. The CDR3 runs to 19 residues. J lost 10 bases, V lost 5 bases, and 21 bases had no gene match. The CDR3 reads CASSHTPPARGQGMSPLHF. The CDR3 nucleotides read TGTGCCAGCAGCCACACACCTCCTGCCCGAGGACAGGGGATGTCACCCCTCCACTTT.

The chain links TRBV13 to TRBJ2-5, with 7 bases lining up with TRBD2. After removal of 8 bases from V and 5 bases from J, the junction contained 8 bases not matched to a gene. Germline assignment: CDR1 PRHDT and CDR2 FYEKMQ (reference sequence). The CDR3 loop spans 13 amino acids. As DNA, the CDR3 is TGTGCCAGCGGGGGGGAACGGCGGGAGACCCAGTACTTC. Protein sequence: CASGGERRETQYF.

The V call is TRBV6-6, the J call TRBJ2-7; TRBD1 is a possible D gene (6 bases). The CDR3 sequence is 11 residues long. Trimming left V 6 bases short and J 3 bases short, with 6 bases between. Looked up from germline, CDR1 is MNHNY and CDR2 is SVGAGI (reference sequence). The CDR3 nucleotides are TGTGCCAGCAGGGACAGCTACGAGCAGTACTTC. This gives the protein CASRDSYEQYF.

This chain connects TRBV27 to TRBJ2-1; possible D gene TRBD2, 8 bases. The CDR3 contains 15 residues. From germline, CDR1 is MNHEY and CDR2 SMNVEV (reference sequence). Trimming cost V 3 bases and J 10 bases, with 19 bases left between them. The CDR3 region has the DNA TGTGCCAGCAGTTTCACGGGAGGGATAGGGGGCGAGCAGTTCTTC. It translates to CASSFTGGIGGEQFF.

This rearrangement joins TRBV7-2 to TRBJ1-1, with 7 nucleotides matching TRBD1. The germline V gene has CDR1 SGHTA and CDR2 FQGNSA. CDR3 length equals 16 residues. Trimming took 6 bases from V and 6 from J; bases not matched to a gene: 16. CDR3 DNA: TGTGCCAGCAGGTTTAGTTCTGGACAGGCGCTACCTGAAGCTTTCTTT. This gives the protein CASRFSSGQALPEAFF.

V and J are TRBV25-1 and TRBJ2-3; TRBD1 might be the D (6 bases). V gave up 0 bases and J gave up 2 bases, with 9 bases separating them. The CDR3 runs 15 residues. The germline gives CDR1 MGHDK, CDR2 SYGVNS. As DNA, the CDR3 is TGTGCCAGCAGTGAATACAGGACAGCCACAGATACGCAGTATTTT. Protein: CASSEYRTATDTQYF.

The rearrangement uses TRBV7-9 and TRBJ2-7; 14 nucleotides line up with TRBD2. Trimming took 5 bases from V and 2 from J; bases not matched to a gene: 14. The CDR3 totals 19 residues. Germline-derived CDR1 and CDR2 are SEHNR and FQNEAQ (reference sequence). The CDR3 loop reads CASSAVPGTSGGTTYEQYF. CDR3 nucleotides: TGTGCCAGCAGCGCTGTACCAGGGACTAGCGGGGGCACTACCTACGAGCAGTACTTC.

The chain has TRBV15 and TRBJ1-1, with 8 bases matching TRBD1. The CDR3 contains 17 residues. Germline V gives CDR1 LNHNV, CDR2 YYDKDF (reference sequence). V shed 5 bases and J 1 base; nucleotides not matched to a gene: 12. The CDR3 here is CATSLQRQGSANTEAFF. The CDR3, as DNA: TGTGCCACCAGCCTCCAAAGACAGGGGAGCGCGAACACTGAAGCTTTCTTT.

This rearrangement joins TRBV7-2 to TRBJ2-7; no definite D call. Trimming cost V 0 bases and J 2 bases, with 5 bases left between them. This CDR3 comprises 13 residues. CDR1 and CDR2 from the germline V gene are SGHTA and FQGNSA. CDR3 DNA: TGTGCCAGCAGCTTAGCTCCAGCCTACGAGCAGTACTTC. This sequence encodes CASSLAPAYEQYF. The whole variable domain, filled in from reference TRBV7-2 and TRBJ2-7, reads GAGVSQSPSNKVTEKGKDVELRCDPISGHTALYWYRQSLGQGLEFLIYFQGNSAPDKSGLPSDRFSAERTGGSVSTLTIQRTQQEDSAVYLCASSLAPAYEQYFGPGTRLTVT.